This is a list of T cell receptor beta chains from one sample in a study of T cell changes during pregnancy in multiple sclerosis. Sequencing was performed with immunoSEQ multiplex PCR; in TCRdb, only in-frame clones are kept and a portion is missing. The profile shows tens of thousands of clones, about 91% of them singletons. The sample here was CD8+ T cells from peripheral blood mononuclear cells, taken before pregnancy. The receptors shown here come from a female donor with multiple sclerosis, enrolled in a pregnancy study. Both conserved end residues are part of each CDR3. D genes are given only for firm matches. Expanded clones are given a class, and other clones once, few, many or no size at all.

clone size: -; V gene: TRBV28; D gene: -; J gene: TRBJ2-3; CDR3 protein: CASSPRRESTDTQYF; CDR3 DNA: TGTGCCAGCAGTCCCCGGCGGGAAAGCACAGATACGCAGTATTTT
clone size: -; V gene: TRBV7-9; D gene: TRBD1; J gene: TRBJ1-6; CDR3 protein: CASTRTLSGGSSPLHF; CDR3 DNA: TGTGCCAGCACCCGGACCCTGTCAGGGGGCAGTTCACCCCTCCACTTT
clone size: -; V gene: TRBV7-9; D gene: -; J gene: TRBJ2-1; CDR3 protein: CASSSIYNEQFF; CDR3 DNA: TGTGCCAGCAGCTCTATATACAATGAGCAGTTCTTC
clone size: -; V gene: TRBV6-6; D gene: TRBD1; J gene: TRBJ2-7; CDR3 protein: CASNTGTGIYEQYF; CDR3 DNA: TGTGCCAGCAATACCGGGACAGGGATTTACGAGCAGTACTTC
clone size: -; V gene: TRBV13; D gene: TRBD1; J gene: TRBJ1-4; CDR3 protein: CASSLSGTGGIEKLFF; CDR3 DNA: TGTGCCAGCAGCTTATCCGGGACAGGGGGGATTGAAAAACTGTTTTTT
clone size: medium-sized; V gene: TRBV9; D gene: TRBD1; J gene: TRBJ2-6; CDR3 protein: CASSPGTGGLSGANVLTF; CDR3 DNA: TGTGCCAGCAGCCCCGGGACAGGGGGGCTCTCTGGGGCCAACGTCCTGACTTTC
clone size: -; V gene: TRBV18; D gene: -; J gene: TRBJ1-6; CDR3 protein: CASSLNPPPGQDNSPLHF; CDR3 DNA: TGTGCCAGCTCACTAAATCCTCCTCCGGGACAAGATAATTCACCCCTCCACTTT
clone size: -; V gene: TRBV11-2; D gene: TRBD1; J gene: TRBJ2-3; CDR3 protein: CASSSHQGADTQYF; CDR3 DNA: TGTGCCAGCAGCTCCCACCAGGGGGCAGATACGCAGTATTTT
clone size: -; V gene: TRBV9; D gene: -; J gene: TRBJ1-1; CDR3 protein: CASSVSGGDTEAFF; CDR3 DNA: TGTGCCAGCAGCGTCTCGGGAGGGGACACTGAAGCTTTCTTT
clone size: once; V gene: TRBV18; D gene: -; J gene: TRBJ2-7; CDR3 protein: CASSPTGNVYEQYF; CDR3 DNA: TGTGCCAGCTCCCCTACGGGGAATGTATACGAGCAGTACTTC
clone size: once; V gene: TRBV11-2; D gene: -; J gene: TRBJ2-1; CDR3 protein: CASSLVGAGALSSYNEQFF; CDR3 DNA: TGTGCCAGCAGCTTAGTGGGGGCCGGGGCCTTGAGCTCCTACAATGAGCAGTTCTTC
clone size: -; V gene: TRBV7-9; D gene: -; J gene: TRBJ1-2; CDR3 protein: CASSFAGANYGYTF; CDR3 DNA: TGTGCCAGCAGCTTCGCCGGAGCTAACTATGGCTACACCTTC
clone size: -; V gene: TRBV7-9; D gene: -; J gene: TRBJ2-1; CDR3 protein: CASRATANNEQFF; CDR3 DNA: TGTGCCAGCAGAGCGACAGCGAACAATGAGCAGTTCTTC
clone size: -; V gene: TRBV7-2; D gene: TRBD1; J gene: TRBJ1-5; CDR3 protein: CASSPSPQGNQPQHF; CDR3 DNA: TGTGCCAGCAGCCCCTCACCACAGGGGAATCAGCCCCAGCATTTT
clone size: -; V gene: TRBV27; D gene: -; J gene: TRBJ1-2; CDR3 protein: CASKNTGHGYTF; CDR3 DNA: TGTGCCAGCAAAAACACAGGGCACGGCTACACCTTC
clone size: -; V gene: TRBV7-9; D gene: -; J gene: TRBJ2-1; CDR3 protein: CASKNGTSVEQFF; CDR3 DNA: TGTGCCAGCAAAAACGGGACATCGGTTGAGCAGTTCTTC
clone size: few; V gene: TRBV14; D gene: TRBD2; J gene: TRBJ2-3; CDR3 protein: CASSQVTAGGADTQYF; CDR3 DNA: TGTGCCAGCAGCCAAGTCACAGCGGGAGGAGCAGATACGCAGTATTTT
clone size: -; V gene: TRBV27; D gene: TRBD1; J gene: TRBJ2-7; CDR3 protein: CASSLFPQDPTGSYEQYF; CDR3 DNA: TGTGCCAGCAGTTTATTCCCCCAAGACCCGACAGGGTCCTACGAGCAGTACTTC
clone size: -; V gene: TRBV7-9; D gene: -; J gene: TRBJ2-5; CDR3 protein: CASSPRSSAGETQYF; CDR3 DNA: TGTGCCAGCAGCCCTAGATCTAGCGCGGGGGAGACCCAGTACTTC
clone size: -; V gene: TRBV5-6; D gene: TRBD2; J gene: TRBJ2-1; CDR3 protein: CASSAGTSAYNEQFF; CDR3 DNA: TGTGCCAGCAGCGCGGGGACTAGCGCATACAATGAGCAGTTCTTC
clone size: once; V gene: TRBV7-9; D gene: -; J gene: TRBJ2-3; CDR3 protein: CASSPVSTDTQYF; CDR3 DNA: TGTGCCAGCAGTCCGGTTAGCACAGATACGCAGTATTTT
clone size: -; V gene: TRBV28; D gene: -; J gene: TRBJ2-5; CDR3 protein: CASSLNSQETQYF; CDR3 DNA: TGTGCCAGCAGTTTAAACAGTCAAGAGACCCAGTACTTC
clone size: -; V gene: TRBV19; D gene: -; J gene: TRBJ1-1; CDR3 protein: CASSTTGNTEAFF; CDR3 DNA: TGTGCCAGTAGTACGACAGGGAACACTGAAGCTTTCTTT
clone size: -; V gene: TRBV5-4; D gene: TRBD1; J gene: TRBJ2-7; CDR3 protein: CASSLPDREIYEQYF; CDR3 DNA: TGTGCCAGCAGCTTGCCGGACAGGGAAATCTACGAGCAGTACTTC
clone size: -; V gene: TRBV4-1; D gene: -; J gene: TRBJ1-6; CDR3 protein: CASSQDVPSNSPLHF; CDR3 DNA: TGCGCCAGCAGCCAAGATGTCCCTAGCAATTCACCCCTCCACTTT
clone size: -; V gene: TRBV5-6; D gene: TRBD1; J gene: TRBJ2-2; CDR3 protein: CASSLGIQGVLSGELFF; CDR3 DNA: TGTGCCAGCAGCTTGGGAATACAGGGGGTGTTATCCGGGGAGCTGTTTTTT
clone size: -; V gene: TRBV7-2; D gene: TRBD2; J gene: TRBJ2-3; CDR3 protein: CASSSHSGGSTDTQYF; CDR3 DNA: TGTGCCAGCAGCTCTCATAGCGGGGGGAGCACAGATACGCAGTATTTT
clone size: -; V gene: TRBV27; D gene: TRBD1; J gene: TRBJ2-7; CDR3 protein: CASRLQTGTYEQYF; CDR3 DNA: TGTGCCAGCAGGCTTCAGACAGGGACCTACGAGCAGTACTTC
clone size: -; V gene: TRBV9; D gene: TRBD1; J gene: TRBJ2-2; CDR3 protein: CASSGGQGNTGELFF; CDR3 DNA: TGTGCCAGCAGCGGCGGACAGGGGAACACCGGGGAGCTGTTTTTT
clone size: -; V gene: TRBV28; D gene: TRBD1; J gene: TRBJ1-3; CDR3 protein: CASSPERGQGDTATIYF; CDR3 DNA: TGTGCCAGCAGTCCCGAAAGGGGACAGGGGGATACAGCCACCATATATTTT
clone size: -; V gene: TRBV27; D gene: TRBD2; J gene: TRBJ2-1; CDR3 protein: CASSLSGGRYGEQFF; CDR3 DNA: TGTGCCAGCAGTTTATCCGGCGGGAGGTATGGTGAGCAGTTCTTC
clone size: -; V gene: TRBV5-6; D gene: -; J gene: TRBJ1-4; CDR3 protein: CASSEMGGKLFF; CDR3 DNA: TGTGCCAGCAGCGAAATGGGGGGTAAACTGTTTTTT
clone size: -; V gene: TRBV5-1; D gene: TRBD1; J gene: TRBJ2-7; CDR3 protein: CASSLARGYTYEQYF; CDR3 DNA: TGCGCCAGCAGCTTGGCCAGGGGGTATACCTACGAGCAGTACTTC
clone size: -; V gene: TRBV11-3; D gene: -; J gene: TRBJ2-7; CDR3 protein: CASSLGVGGPYEQYF; CDR3 DNA: TGTGCCAGCAGCTTAGGGGTGGGGGGGCCCTACGAGCAGTACTTC
clone size: -; V gene: TRBV13; D gene: TRBD2; J gene: TRBJ2-7; CDR3 protein: CASSGATAGGLLEDEQYF; CDR3 DNA: TGTGCCAGCAGCGGAGCAACGGCGGGAGGACTGCTTGAGGACGAGCAGTACTTC
clone size: -; V gene: TRBV5-4; D gene: -; J gene: TRBJ1-4; CDR3 protein: CASSPGNSEKLFF; CDR3 DNA: TGTGCCAGCAGCCCCGGGAACAGCGAAAAACTGTTTTTT
clone size: -; V gene: TRBV6-1; D gene: -; J gene: TRBJ2-1; CDR3 protein: CASSETGSYNEQFF; CDR3 DNA: TGTGCCAGCAGTGAAACAGGTAGCTACAATGAGCAGTTCTTC
clone size: -; V gene: TRBV5-5; D gene: TRBD1; J gene: TRBJ1-2; CDR3 protein: CASSPTGVYGYTF; CDR3 DNA: TGTGCCAGCAGCCCGACAGGGGTTTATGGCTACACCTTC
clone size: once; V gene: TRBV4-1; D gene: TRBD2; J gene: TRBJ2-5; CDR3 protein: CASSQVGGQETQYF; CDR3 DNA: TGCGCCAGCAGCCAAGTGGGGGGGCAAGAGACCCAGTACTTC
clone size: -; V gene: TRBV7-3; D gene: -; J gene: TRBJ2-3; CDR3 protein: CASSPFRGPADTQYF; CDR3 DNA: TGTGCCAGCAGCCCATTTCGAGGGCCAGCTGATACGCAGTATTTT
clone size: -; V gene: TRBV28; D gene: TRBD2; J gene: TRBJ2-1; CDR3 protein: CASSFPLAGTNHNEQFF; CDR3 DNA: TGTGCCAGCAGTTTCCCCCTCGCCGGGACTAACCACAATGAGCAGTTCTTC
clone size: -; V gene: TRBV2; D gene: TRBD1; J gene: TRBJ1-2; CDR3 protein: CASSKETGVDYGYTF; CDR3 DNA: TGTGCCAGCAGTAAGGAGACAGGGGTTGACTATGGCTACACCTTC
clone size: -; V gene: TRBV6-1; D gene: -; J gene: TRBJ2-1; CDR3 protein: CASAEINEQFF; CDR3 DNA: TGTGCCAGCGCTGAGATCAATGAGCAGTTCTTC
clone size: -; V gene: TRBV13; D gene: -; J gene: TRBJ1-2; CDR3 protein: CASSRAGNYGYTF; CDR3 DNA: TGTGCCAGCAGCCGGGCGGGGAACTATGGCTACACCTTC
clone size: -; V gene: TRBV2; D gene: -; J gene: TRBJ2-2; CDR3 protein: CALGQTANTGELFF; CDR3 DNA: TGTGCCCTAGGACAGACCGCGAACACCGGGGAGCTGTTTTTT
clone size: few; V gene: TRBV5-1; D gene: TRBD2; J gene: TRBJ2-2; CDR3 protein: CASSFRLAGITGELFF; CDR3 DNA: TGCGCCAGCAGCTTTAGGCTAGCGGGGATTACCGGGGAGCTGTTTTTT
clone size: -; V gene: TRBV7-8; D gene: TRBD1; J gene: TRBJ1-1; CDR3 protein: CASSFRDRGPPNTEAFF; CDR3 DNA: TGTGCCAGCAGCTTCCGGGACAGGGGACCTCCGAACACTGAAGCTTTCTTT
clone size: once; V gene: TRBV7-9; D gene: -; J gene: TRBJ1-1; CDR3 protein: CASSLSSSGVEAFF; CDR3 DNA: TGTGCCAGCAGCTTATCTTCCTCAGGGGTTGAAGCTTTCTTT
clone size: -; V gene: TRBV4-1; D gene: -; J gene: TRBJ2-7; CDR3 protein: CASSQDDRPHYEQYF; CDR3 DNA: TGCGCCAGCAGCCAAGACGACAGACCCCACTACGAGCAGTACTTC
clone size: few; V gene: TRBV11-2; D gene: -; J gene: TRBJ1-2; CDR3 protein: CASSFEEGSLQGYTF; CDR3 DNA: TGTGCCAGCAGCTTTGAGGAGGGATCCCTGCAGGGCTACACCTTC
clone size: -; V gene: TRBV11-3; D gene: TRBD1; J gene: TRBJ1-3; CDR3 protein: CASSSTGYANTIYF; CDR3 DNA: TGTGCCAGCAGCTCGACAGGGTACGCAAACACCATATATTTT
clone size: once; V gene: TRBV13; D gene: TRBD2; J gene: TRBJ2-5; CDR3 protein: CASSTYSGIETQYF; CDR3 DNA: TGTGCCAGCAGCACCTATAGCGGGATAGAGACCCAGTACTTC
clone size: -; V gene: TRBV14; D gene: TRBD2; J gene: TRBJ2-2; CDR3 protein: CASSQRLAGIGELFF; CDR3 DNA: TGTGCCAGCAGCCAAAGACTAGCGGGGATCGGGGAGCTGTTTTTT
clone size: -; V gene: TRBV4-2; D gene: TRBD2; J gene: TRBJ2-1; CDR3 protein: CASSQGTSGTYNEQFF; CDR3 DNA: TGTGCCAGCAGCCAAGGGACTAGCGGGACTTACAATGAGCAGTTCTTC
clone size: -; V gene: TRBV7-9; D gene: TRBD1; J gene: TRBJ2-1; CDR3 protein: CASASGTGEYNEQFF; CDR3 DNA: TGTGCCAGCGCCTCAGGGACAGGGGAGTACAATGAGCAGTTCTTC